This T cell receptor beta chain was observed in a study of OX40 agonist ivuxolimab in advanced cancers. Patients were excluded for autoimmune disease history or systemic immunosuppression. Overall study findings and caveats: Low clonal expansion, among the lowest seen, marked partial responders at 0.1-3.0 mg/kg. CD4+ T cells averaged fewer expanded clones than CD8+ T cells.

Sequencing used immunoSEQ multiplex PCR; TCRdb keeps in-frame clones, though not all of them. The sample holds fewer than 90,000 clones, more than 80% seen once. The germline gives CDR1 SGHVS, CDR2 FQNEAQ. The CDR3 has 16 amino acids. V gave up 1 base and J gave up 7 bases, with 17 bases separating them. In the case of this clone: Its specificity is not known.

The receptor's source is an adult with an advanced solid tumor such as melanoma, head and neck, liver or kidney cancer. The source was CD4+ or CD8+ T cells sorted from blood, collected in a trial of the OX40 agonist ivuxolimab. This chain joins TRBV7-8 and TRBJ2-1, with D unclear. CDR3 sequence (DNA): TGTGCCAGCAGCTTAGGCAGTCAGAAGAATATTAATGAGCAGTTCTTC. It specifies CASSLGSQKNINEQFF.